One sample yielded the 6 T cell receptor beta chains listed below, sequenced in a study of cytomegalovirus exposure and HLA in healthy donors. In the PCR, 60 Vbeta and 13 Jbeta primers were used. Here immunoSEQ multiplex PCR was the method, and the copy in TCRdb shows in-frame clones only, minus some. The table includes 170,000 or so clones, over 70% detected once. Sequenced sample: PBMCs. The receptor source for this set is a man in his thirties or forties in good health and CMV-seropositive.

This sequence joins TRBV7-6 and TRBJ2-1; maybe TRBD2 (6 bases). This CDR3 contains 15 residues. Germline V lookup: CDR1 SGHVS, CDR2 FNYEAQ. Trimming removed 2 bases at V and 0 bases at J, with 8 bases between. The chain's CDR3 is CASSLRGSSYNEQFF. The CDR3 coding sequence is TGTGCCAGCAGCTTACGGGGGAGCTCCTACAATGAGCAGTTCTTC.

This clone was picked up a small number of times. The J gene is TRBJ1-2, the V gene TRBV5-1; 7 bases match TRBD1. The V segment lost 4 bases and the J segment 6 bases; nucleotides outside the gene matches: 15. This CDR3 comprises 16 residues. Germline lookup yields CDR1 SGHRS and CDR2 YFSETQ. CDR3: CASSVTGLVGVDGYTF. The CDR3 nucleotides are TGCGCCAGCAGCGTGACAGGGTTGGTCGGGGTGGATGGCTACACCTTC.

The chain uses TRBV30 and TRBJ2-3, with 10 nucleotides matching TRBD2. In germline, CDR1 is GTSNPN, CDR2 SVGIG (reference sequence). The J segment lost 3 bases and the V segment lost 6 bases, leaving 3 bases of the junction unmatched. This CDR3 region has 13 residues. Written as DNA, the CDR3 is TGTGCCTGTTCAGCGGGGGGGACAGATACGCAGTATTTT. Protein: CACSAGGTDTQYF.

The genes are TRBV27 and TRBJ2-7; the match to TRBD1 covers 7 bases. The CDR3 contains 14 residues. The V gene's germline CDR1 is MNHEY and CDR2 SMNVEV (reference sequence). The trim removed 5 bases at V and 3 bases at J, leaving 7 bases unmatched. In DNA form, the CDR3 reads TGTGCCAGCAGTCCGGACAGGAGCTACTACGAGCAGTACTTC. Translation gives CASSPDRSYYEQYF.

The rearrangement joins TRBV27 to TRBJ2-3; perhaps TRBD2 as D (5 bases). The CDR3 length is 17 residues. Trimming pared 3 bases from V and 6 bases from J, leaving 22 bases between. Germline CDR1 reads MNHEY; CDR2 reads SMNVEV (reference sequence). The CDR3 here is CASSFSPLSGAGDTQYF. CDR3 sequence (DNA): TGTGCCAGCAGTTTCTCCCCCTTGAGCGGAGCCGGGGATACGCAGTATTTT.

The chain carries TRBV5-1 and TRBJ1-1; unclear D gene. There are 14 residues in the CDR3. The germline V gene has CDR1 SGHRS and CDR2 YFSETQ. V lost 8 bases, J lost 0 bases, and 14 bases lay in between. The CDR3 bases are TGCGCCAGTCAATCCTCGGGGATGAACACTGAAGCTTTCTTT. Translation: CASQSSGMNTEAFF.